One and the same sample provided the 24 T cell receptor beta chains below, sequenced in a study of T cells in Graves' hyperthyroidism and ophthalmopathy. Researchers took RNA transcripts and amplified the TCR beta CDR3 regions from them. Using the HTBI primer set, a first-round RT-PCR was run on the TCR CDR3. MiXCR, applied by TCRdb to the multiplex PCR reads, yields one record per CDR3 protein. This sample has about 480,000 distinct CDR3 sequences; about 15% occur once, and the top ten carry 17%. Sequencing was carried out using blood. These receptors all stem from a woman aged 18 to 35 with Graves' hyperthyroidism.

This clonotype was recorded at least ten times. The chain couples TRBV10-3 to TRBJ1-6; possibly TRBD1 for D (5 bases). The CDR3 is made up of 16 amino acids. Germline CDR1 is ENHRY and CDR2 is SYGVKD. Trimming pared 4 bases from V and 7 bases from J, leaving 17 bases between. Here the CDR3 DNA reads TGTGCCATCAGTGCCCAAGATTGGGGACCAAATTCACCCCTCCACTTT. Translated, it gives CAISAQDWGPNSPLHF.

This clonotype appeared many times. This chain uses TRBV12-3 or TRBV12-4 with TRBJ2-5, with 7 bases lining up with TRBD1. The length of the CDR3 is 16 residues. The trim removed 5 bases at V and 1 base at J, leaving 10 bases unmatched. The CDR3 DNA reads TGTGCCAGCAGTCCCGACAGGGCCCCCACCCAAGAGACCCAGTACTTC. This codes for CASSPDRAPTQETQYF.

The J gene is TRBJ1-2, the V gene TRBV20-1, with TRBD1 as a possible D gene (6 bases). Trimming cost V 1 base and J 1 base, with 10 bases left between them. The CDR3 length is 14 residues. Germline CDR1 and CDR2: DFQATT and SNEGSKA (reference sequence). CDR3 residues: CSARGGGFNYGYTF. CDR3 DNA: TGCAGTGCTAGAGGGGGGGGCTTTAACTATGGCTACACCTTC.

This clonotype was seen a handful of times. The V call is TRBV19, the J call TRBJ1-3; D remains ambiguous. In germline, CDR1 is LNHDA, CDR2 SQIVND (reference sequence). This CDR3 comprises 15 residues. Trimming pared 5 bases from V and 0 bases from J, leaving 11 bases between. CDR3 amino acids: CASSEGSLSGNTIYF. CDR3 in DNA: TGTGCCAGTAGTGAAGGTTCGCTCTCTGGAAACACCATATATTTT.

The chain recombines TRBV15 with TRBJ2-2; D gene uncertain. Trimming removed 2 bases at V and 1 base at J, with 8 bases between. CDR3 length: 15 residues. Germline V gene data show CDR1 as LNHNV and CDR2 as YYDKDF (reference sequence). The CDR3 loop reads CATSRMVQNTGELFF. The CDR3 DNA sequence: TGTGCCACCAGCAGAATGGTACAGAACACCGGGGAGCTGTTTTTT.

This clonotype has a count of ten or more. The CDR3 sequence: CASSGDSLYEQYF. In DNA, the CDR3 is TGTGCCAGCAGTGGAGACTCACTCTACGAGCAGTACTTC. This chain links TRBV6-1 with TRBJ2-7; D not certain. This CDR3 region has 13 residues. Per the germline V gene, CDR1 is MNHNS and CDR2 is SASEGT. V lost 4 bases and J lost 3, with 10 bases in between.

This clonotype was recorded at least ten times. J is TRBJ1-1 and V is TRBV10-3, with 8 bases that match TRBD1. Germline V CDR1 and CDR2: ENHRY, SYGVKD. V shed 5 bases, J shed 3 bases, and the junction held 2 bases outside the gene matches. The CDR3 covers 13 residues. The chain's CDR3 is CAISQGAHTEAFF. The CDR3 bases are TGTGCCATCAGTCAGGGGGCCCACACTGAAGCTTTCTTT.

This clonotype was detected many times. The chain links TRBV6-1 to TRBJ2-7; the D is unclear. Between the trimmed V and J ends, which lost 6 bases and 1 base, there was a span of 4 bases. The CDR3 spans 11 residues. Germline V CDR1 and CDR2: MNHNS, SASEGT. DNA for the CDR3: TGTGCCAGCAGGAGGTCCTACGAGCAGTACGTC. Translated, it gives CASRRSYEQYV.

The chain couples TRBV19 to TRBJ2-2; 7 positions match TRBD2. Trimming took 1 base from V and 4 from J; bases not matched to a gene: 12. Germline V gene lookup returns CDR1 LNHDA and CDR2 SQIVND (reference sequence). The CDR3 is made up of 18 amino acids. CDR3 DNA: TGTGCCAGTAGTATAGCCTCAGGGCCGGGAGGTATCACCGGGGAGCTGTTTTTT. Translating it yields CASSIASGPGGITGELFF.

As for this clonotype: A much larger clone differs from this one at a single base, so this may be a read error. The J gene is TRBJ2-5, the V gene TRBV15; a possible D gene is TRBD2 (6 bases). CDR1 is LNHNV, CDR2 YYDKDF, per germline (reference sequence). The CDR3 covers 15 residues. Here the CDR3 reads CATSGDWDLIDGQYF. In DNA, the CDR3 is TGTGCCACCAGCGGAGATTGGGACTTAATCGATGGCCAGTACTTC.

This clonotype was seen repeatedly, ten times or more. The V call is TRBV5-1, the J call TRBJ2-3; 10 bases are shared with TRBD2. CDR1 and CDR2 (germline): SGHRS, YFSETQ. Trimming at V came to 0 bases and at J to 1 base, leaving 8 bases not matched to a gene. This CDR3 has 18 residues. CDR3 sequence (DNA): TGCGCCAGCAGCTTGGTGGGAGCGGGAGGGCGACGCACAGATACGCAGTATTTT. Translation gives CASSLVGAGGRRTDTQYF.

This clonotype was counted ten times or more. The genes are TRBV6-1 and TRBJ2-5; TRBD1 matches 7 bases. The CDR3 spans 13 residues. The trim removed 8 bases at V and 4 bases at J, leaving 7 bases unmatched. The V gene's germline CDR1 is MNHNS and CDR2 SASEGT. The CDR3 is CASRSTGLETQYF. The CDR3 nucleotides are TGTGCCAGCCGATCGACAGGGCTAGAGACCCAGTACTTC.

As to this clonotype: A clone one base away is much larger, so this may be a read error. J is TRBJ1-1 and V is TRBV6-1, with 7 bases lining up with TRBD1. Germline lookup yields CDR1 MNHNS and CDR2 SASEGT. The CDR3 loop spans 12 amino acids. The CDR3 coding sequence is TGTGTCGGCCGGGGACAGAGAAGGGAAGCTTTCTTT. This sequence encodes CVGRGQRREAFF.

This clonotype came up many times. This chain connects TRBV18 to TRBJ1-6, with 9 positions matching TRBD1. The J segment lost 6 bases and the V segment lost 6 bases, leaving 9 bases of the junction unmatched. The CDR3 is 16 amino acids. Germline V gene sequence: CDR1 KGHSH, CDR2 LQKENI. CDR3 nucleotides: TGTGCCAGCTCCGAGAACCGGGACAGGGTTAATTCACCCCTCCACTTT. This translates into CASSENRDRVNSPLHF.

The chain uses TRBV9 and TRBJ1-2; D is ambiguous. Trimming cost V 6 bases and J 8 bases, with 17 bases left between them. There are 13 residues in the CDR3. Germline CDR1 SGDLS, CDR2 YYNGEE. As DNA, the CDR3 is TGTGCCAGCACCCGCGACCCGAGGTCCGGCTACACCTTC. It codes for CASTRDPRSGYTF.

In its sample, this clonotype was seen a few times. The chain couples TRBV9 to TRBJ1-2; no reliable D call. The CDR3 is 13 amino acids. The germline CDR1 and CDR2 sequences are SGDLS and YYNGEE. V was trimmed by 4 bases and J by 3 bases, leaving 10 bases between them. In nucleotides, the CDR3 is TGTGCCAGCAGCTTTACAGAGGACTATGGCTACACCTTC. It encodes CASSFTEDYGYTF.

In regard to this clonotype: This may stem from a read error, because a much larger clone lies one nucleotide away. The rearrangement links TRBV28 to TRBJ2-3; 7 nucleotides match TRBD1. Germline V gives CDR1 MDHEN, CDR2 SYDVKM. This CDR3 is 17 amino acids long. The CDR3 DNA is TGTGCCAGCAGTTTATACCCCCGGTCGAGGCAGGGGGATACGCGGTATTTT. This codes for CASSLYPRSRQGDTRYF.

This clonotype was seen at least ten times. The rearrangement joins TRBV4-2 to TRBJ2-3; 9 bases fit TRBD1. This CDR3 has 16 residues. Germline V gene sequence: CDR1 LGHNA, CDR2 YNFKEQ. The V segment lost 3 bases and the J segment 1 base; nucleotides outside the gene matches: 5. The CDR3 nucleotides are TGTGCCAGCAGCCATTTACAGGGGGCAGGCACAGATACGCAGTATTTT. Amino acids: CASSHLQGAGTDTQYF.

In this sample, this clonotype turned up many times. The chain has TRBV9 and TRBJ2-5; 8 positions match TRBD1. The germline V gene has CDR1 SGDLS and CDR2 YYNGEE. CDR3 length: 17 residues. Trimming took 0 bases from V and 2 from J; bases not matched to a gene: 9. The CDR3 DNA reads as TGTGCCAGCAGCGTAGCCCCTCACGGGACAGGACAAGAGACCCAGTACTTC. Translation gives CASSVAPHGTGQETQYF.

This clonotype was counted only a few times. The CDR3 spells CASPPAPGVGEKLFF. In DNA form, the CDR3 reads TGTGCCAGCCCGCCCGCCCCAGGGGTAGGCGAAAAACTGTTTTTT. The chain combines TRBV18 with TRBJ1-4, with D maybe TRBD1 (6 bases). Between the trimmed V and J ends, which lost 8 bases and 8 bases, there was a span of 21 bases. The CDR3 length is 15 residues. CDR1 is KGHSH, CDR2 LQKENI, per germline. The entire variable domain, with the rest obtained from reference TRBV18 and TRBJ1-4, is as follows: NAGVMQNPRHLVRRRGQEARLRCSPMKGHSHVYWYRQLPEEGLKFMVYLQKENIIDESGMPKERFSAEFPKEGPSILRIQQVVRGDSAAYFCASPPAPGVGEKLFFGSGTQLSVL.

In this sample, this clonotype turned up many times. The CDR3 is CASSWGVVGNTGELFF. DNA of the CDR3: TGTGCCAGCAGTTGGGGGGTAGTGGGGAACACCGGGGAGCTGTTTTTT. V gene TRBV27 combines with J gene TRBJ2-2, with a tentative D call TRBD2 (6 bases). Germline values: CDR1 MNHEY, CDR2 SMNVEV (reference sequence). This CDR3 is built from 16 residues. Trimming shortened V by 4 bases and J by 1 base, and 13 bases separated the two germline ends.

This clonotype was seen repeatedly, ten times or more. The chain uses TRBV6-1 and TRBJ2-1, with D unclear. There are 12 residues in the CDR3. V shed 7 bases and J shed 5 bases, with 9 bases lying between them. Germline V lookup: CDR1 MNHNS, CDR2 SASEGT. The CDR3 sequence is CASKRVDNEQFF. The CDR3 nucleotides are TGTGCCAGCAAACGGGTGGACAATGAGCAGTTCTTC.

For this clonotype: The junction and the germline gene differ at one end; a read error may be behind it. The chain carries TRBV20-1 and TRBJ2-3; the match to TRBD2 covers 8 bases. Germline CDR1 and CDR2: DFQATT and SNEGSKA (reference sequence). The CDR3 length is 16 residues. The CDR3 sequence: CSARDRREGGEDTQYF. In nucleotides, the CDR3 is TGTAGTGCTAGAGATCGACGGGAGGGCGGGGAAGATACGCAGTATTTT.

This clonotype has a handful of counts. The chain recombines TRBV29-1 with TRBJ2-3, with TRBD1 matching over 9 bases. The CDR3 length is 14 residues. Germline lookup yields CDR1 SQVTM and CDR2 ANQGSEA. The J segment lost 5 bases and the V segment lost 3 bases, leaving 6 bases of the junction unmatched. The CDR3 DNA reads TGCAGCGTTGAGGGACAGGGTTATCGAGATACGCAGTATTTT. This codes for CSVEGQGYRDTQYF.